This TCR beta chain was identified during a study of shared clonotypes between healthy human individuals. Study at large: The cohort comprised a couple of women and a few men. Their ages spanned 18 to 49 years. General study points: Sharing across four donors was highest in naive CD4 (about 5%) and lowest in memory CD8 (roughly 0.4%). Few donors restricted represented genetic and exposure-history diversity. Read depth was anticipated to influence clonotype sharing among donors.

It was CD45RO-negative cells, positively selected for CCR7, that made up naive CD8 cells, with terminally differentiated effector memory CD45RA+ cells excluded. Profiled with immunoSEQ multiplex PCR; TCRdb holds only in-frame clones, not every one. Of about 2.1 million clones in the sample, just under 95% were seen once. Notes on this clone: The target antigen is unknown.

The sample consisted of naive CD8+ T cells from PBMCs. This TCR was sampled from a man aged 18-30 years in good health. Some clones in this sample may be carry-over from other donors' samples.

The CDR3 loop reads CASSLGAGVGIYEQYF. DNA for the CDR3: TGTGCCAGCAGTTTAGGCGCGGGAGTGGGGATATACGAGCAGTACTTC. V and J are TRBV27 and TRBJ2-7; 7 bases line up with TRBD2. CDR3 size: 16 residues. With V trimmed by 2 bases and J by 4 bases, 11 bases remained unmatched. The germline V gene has CDR1 MNHEY and CDR2 SMNVEV (reference sequence).